The 25 T cell receptor beta chains below come from one sample, sequenced in a study of OX40 agonist ivuxolimab in advanced cancers. TCRdb's copy holds only in-frame clones and misses some; the assay was immunoSEQ multiplex PCR. Among tens of thousands of clones listed, roughly 86% were seen once. The material was CD4+ or CD8+ T cells sorted from blood, obtained in a trial of the OX40 agonist ivuxolimab. Source of these receptors: an adult with an advanced solid tumor such as melanoma, head and neck, liver or kidney cancer.

The CDR3 sequence is CASSFNRGSSEWYEQFF. The CDR3 nucleotides are TGTGCCAGCAGCTTCAACAGGGGAAGTTCAGAGTGGTATGAGCAGTTCTTC. This chain uses TRBV7-9 with TRBJ2-1; 7 nucleotides agree with TRBD1. Germline lookup yields CDR1 SEHNR and CDR2 FQNEAQ (reference sequence). The CDR3 covers 17 residues. V was clipped by 3 bases and J by 8 bases; unmatched bases: 16.

V gene TRBV28 combines with J gene TRBJ2-1, with TRBD2 matching 8 bases. The CDR3 covers 15 residues. The V gene end was trimmed by 7 bases and the J gene end by 2 bases; junction bases not matched to a gene: 7. Germline lookup yields CDR1 MDHEN and CDR2 SYDVKM. The CDR3, as DNA: TGTGCCAGCACTGGTGAGCGGGGGCCCTACAATGAGCAGTTCTTC. Translated, it gives CASTGERGPYNEQFF.

The CDR3 is CASSVDPRGDGDTQYF. CDR3 bases: TGTGCCAGCAGCGTAGATCCTAGGGGGGATGGAGATACGCAGTATTTT. The chain combines TRBV9 with TRBJ2-3; D tentatively reads TRBD1 or TRBD2 (6 bases each). The V end lost 0 bases, the J end lost 5 bases, and 16 bases lay between the germline ends. There are 16 residues in the CDR3. From germline, CDR1 is SGDLS and CDR2 YYNGEE. Looking up the rest from reference TRBV9 and TRBJ2-3 gives the full variable domain: DSGVTQTPKHLITATGQRVTLRCSPRSGDLSVYWYQQSLDQGLQFLIQYYNGEERAKGNILERFSAQQFPDLHSELNLSSLELGDSALYFCASSVDPRGDGDTQYFGPGTRLTVL.

In DNA form, the CDR3 reads TGTGCCAGCGTCCACCCACCTTCTGGAAACACCATATATTTT. It encodes CASVHPPSGNTIYF. The rearrangement uses TRBV28 and TRBJ1-3; D not certain. The CDR3 extends over 14 amino acids. V was clipped by 8 bases and J by 1 base, with 12 bases between them. The germline CDR1 and CDR2 sequences are MDHEN and SYDVKM.

This clone is deemed large. The J gene is TRBJ2-2, the V gene TRBV27; weak D call: TRBD2 (5 bases). CDR1 and CDR2 (germline): MNHEY, SMNVEV (reference sequence). V lost 0 bases and J lost 6, with 8 bases in between. The CDR3 runs 14 residues. The CDR3 protein is CASSLSAGPGELFF. DNA for the CDR3: TGTGCCAGCAGTTTATCGGCGGGCCCCGGGGAGCTGTTTTTT.

The V and J genes are TRBV18 and TRBJ2-7, with D tentatively TRBD1 (7 bases). The V and J ends lost 3 bases and 2 bases respectively, with 26 bases between them. Germline loops: CDR1 KGHSH, CDR2 LQKENI. CDR3 length equals 19 residues. CDR3 residues: CASSPEPGEHRGVPYEQYF. The CDR3 DNA follows: TGTGCCAGCTCACCGGAACCGGGAGAACACAGGGGCGTCCCCTACGAGCAGTACTTC. Based on the CDR3 plus reference TRBV18 and TRBJ2-7, the full variable domain is NAGVMQNPRHLVRRRGQEARLRCSPMKGHSHVYWYRQLPEEGLKFMVYLQKENIIDESGMPKERFSAEFPKEGPSILRIQQVVRGDSAAYFCASSPEPGEHRGVPYEQYFGPGTRLTVT.

The chain joins TRBV7-9 to TRBJ1-2, with D uncertain. This CDR3 spans 14 amino acids. In germline, CDR1 is SEHNR, CDR2 FQNEAQ (reference sequence). V shed 1 base and J shed 4 bases, with 10 bases lying between them. The CDR3 reads CASSLEGVPYGYTF. Written as DNA, the CDR3 is TGTGCCAGCAGCTTAGAAGGAGTACCCTATGGCTACACCTTC.

The rearrangement joins TRBV2 to TRBJ2-1; a weak D match, TRBD2 (6 bases). V was clipped by 2 bases and J by 2 bases, with 13 bases between them. Germline V gene sequence: CDR1 SNHLY, CDR2 FYNNEI. The CDR3 is 16 amino acids. DNA for the CDR3: TGTGCCAGCAGTGAAAATTTAGCGGAAGCCTACAATGAGCAGTTCTTC. The encoded protein is CASSENLAEAYNEQFF.

The CDR3: CASSILIGGGRGNQPQHF. DNA of the CDR3: TGTGCCAGTAGTATTCTAATTGGCGGGGGTCGGGGCAATCAGCCCCAGCATTTT. This chain uses TRBV19 with TRBJ1-5; weak D call: TRBD1 (5 bases). This CDR3 is built from 18 residues. CDR1 is LNHDA and CDR2 is SQIVND in the germline V gene (reference sequence). The V end lost 3 bases, the J end lost 2 bases, and 20 bases lay between the germline ends.

This clone was counted a few times. The chain employs TRBV27 and TRBJ1-1, with D uncertain. V was pared by 3 bases and J by 5 bases, with 10 bases between. The CDR3 totals 13 residues. The germline gives CDR1 MNHEY, CDR2 SMNVEV (reference sequence). This CDR3 reads CASSLGSWTEAFF. The CDR3 region has the DNA TGTGCCAGCAGTTTGGGTTCGTGGACTGAAGCTTTCTTT.

The chain has TRBV7-9 and TRBJ1-2; maybe TRBD1 (6 bases). The CDR3 spans 15 residues. The ends were cut back, 2 bases at V and 4 bases at J, with 14 bases in the middle. The germline V gene encodes CDR1 SEHNR and CDR2 FQNEAQ (reference sequence). The CDR3 is CASSLTSGGGYGYTF. The CDR3 DNA is TGTGCCAGCAGCTTAACGTCAGGAGGGGGCTATGGCTACACCTTC.

The chain combines TRBV9 with TRBJ2-7; 7 positions match TRBD1. Germline assignment: CDR1 SGDLS and CDR2 YYNGEE. The length of the CDR3 is 15 residues. V gave up 4 bases and J gave up 3 bases; unmatched junction bases: 10. CDR3 residues: CASSPTGTAYYEQYF. CDR3 DNA sequence: TGTGCCAGCAGCCCCACCGGGACAGCTTACTACGAGCAGTACTTC. Supplemented by reference TRBV9 and TRBJ2-7, the full variable domain reads DSGVTQTPKHLITATGQRVTLRCSPRSGDLSVYWYQQSLDQGLQFLIQYYNGEERAKGNILERFSAQQFPDLHSELNLSSLELGDSALYFCASSPTGTAYYEQYFGPGTRLTVT.

The rearrangement joins TRBV27 to TRBJ1-2; perhaps TRBD1 as D (6 bases). The CDR3 is 13 amino acids. Germline assignment: CDR1 MNHEY and CDR2 SMNVEV (reference sequence). Trimming left V 5 bases short and J 2 bases short, with 9 bases between. CDR3 nucleotides: TGTGCCAGCAGTCTCGGACAGAACTATGGCTACACCTTC. Residues: CASSLGQNYGYTF.

The chain joins TRBV14 to TRBJ1-1, with D unclear. With 3 bases removed from V and 4 bases from J, the gap between germline ends came to 9 bases. CDR1 is SGHDN, CDR2 FVKESK, per germline. The CDR3 runs to 13 residues. DNA of the CDR3: TGTGCCAGCAGCCATCCGATGAGCACTGAAGCTTTCTTT. Protein sequence: CASSHPMSTEAFF.

This chain uses TRBV6-5 with TRBJ2-5; 9 bases are a match to TRBD1. CDR1 is MNHEY and CDR2 is SVGAGI in the germline V gene. Trimming removed 0 bases from V and 6 bases from J; junction bases left unmatched: 2. This CDR3 contains 14 residues. CDR3 protein: CASSYSGQGQTQYF. CDR3 nucleotides: TGTGCCAGCAGTTACTCGGGACAGGGACAGACCCAGTACTTC.

This chain links TRBV9 with TRBJ2-3; D is perhaps TRBD2 (5 bases). This CDR3 region has 15 residues. V lost 1 base and J 2 bases, leaving 11 bases between the germline ends. Germline assignment: CDR1 SGDLS and CDR2 YYNGEE. This CDR3 is CASSVIAADTDTQYF. The CDR3 DNA follows: TGTGCCAGCAGCGTAATTGCAGCGGACACAGATACGCAGTATTTT.

This clone was recorded only once. This chain joins TRBV4-1 and TRBJ2-1; 12 bases map to TRBD1. The ends lost 4 bases at V and 4 bases at J; junction bases unmatched: 5. The CDR3 length is 16 residues. Per germline, CDR1 MGHRA and CDR2 YSYEKL. The CDR3 protein is CASSLAGQGAYNEQFF. For the CDR3, the DNA is TGCGCCAGCAGCCTCGCGGGACAGGGGGCATACAATGAGCAGTTCTTC.

This CDR3 is CASSRRTGGFEETQYF. The CDR3 region has the DNA TGCGCCAGCAGCAGGAGGACAGGGGGCTTCGAAGAGACCCAGTACTTC. The chain is built from TRBV4-1 and TRBJ2-5; TRBD1 matches 11 bases. This CDR3 region has 16 residues. Germline V gene data show CDR1 as MGHRA and CDR2 as YSYEKL. V lost 5 bases to trimming and J lost 3 bases; unmatched junction nucleotides: 8.

This clone occurred a few times. This sample also contains other DNA sequences that code for the same CDR3. The chain uses TRBV4-1 and TRBJ2-5; D gene ambiguous. The length of the CDR3 is 12 residues. Trimming left V 4 bases short and J 2 bases short, with 5 bases between. Germline V gene sequence: CDR1 MGHRA, CDR2 YSYEKL. Here the CDR3 DNA reads TGCGCCAGCAGCCCAGAGCAAGAGACCCAGTACTTC. As protein: CASSPEQETQYF.

The chain links TRBV7-3 to TRBJ2-2, with TRBD1 matching 10 bases. V was clipped by 5 bases and J by 0 bases; unmatched bases: 3. Germline assignment: CDR1 SGHTA and CDR2 FQGTGA. The CDR3 runs 16 residues. The CDR3 sequence is CASSVTGGANTGELFF. CDR3 in DNA: TGTGCCAGCAGCGTGACAGGGGGCGCGAACACCGGGGAGCTGTTTTTT.

This clone occurred a few times. This chain connects TRBV4-1 to TRBJ1-2; D ambiguous. The CDR3 is 13 amino acids. The ends were cut back, 1 base at V and 8 bases at J, with 11 bases in the middle. Germline-derived CDR1 and CDR2 are MGHRA and YSYEKL. The CDR3 protein is CASSQVSGPGYTF. For the CDR3, the DNA is TGCGCCAGCAGCCAAGTTTCGGGCCCCGGCTACACCTTC.

This rearrangement joins TRBV7-6 to TRBJ2-1; TRBD2 might be the D (6 bases). V lost 1 base, J lost 0 bases, and 19 bases lay in between. Germline CDR1 SGHVS, CDR2 FNYEAQ. This CDR3 has 19 residues. CDR3 residues: CASSLDWRGGLSSYNEQFF. For the CDR3, the DNA is TGTGCCAGCAGCTTAGATTGGAGGGGCGGCCTTAGCTCCTACAATGAGCAGTTCTTC.

This clone has a handful of counts. The J gene is TRBJ2-4, the V gene TRBV28; unclear D gene. The V gene lost 5 bases and the J gene lost 6 bases, with 8 bases spanning the gap. The germline V gene encodes CDR1 MDHEN and CDR2 SYDVKM. The length of the CDR3 is 12 residues. The CDR3 coding sequence is TGTGCCAGCAGTCCCTGGGGAAACATTCAGTACTTC. This codes for CASSPWGNIQYF.

The CDR3, as DNA: TGTGCCAGCAGTCCCGGGGCCTACGAGCAGTACTTC. Protein: CASSPGAYEQYF. The chain employs TRBV28 and TRBJ2-7, with D perhaps matching TRBD2 (5 bases). The V and J ends lost 5 bases and 2 bases respectively, with 7 bases between them. The CDR3 covers 12 residues. Germline lookup yields CDR1 MDHEN and CDR2 SYDVKM.

The rearrangement links TRBV27 to TRBJ2-3, with 13 bases lining up with TRBD2. The CDR3 has 16 residues. Germline lookup yields CDR1 MNHEY and CDR2 SMNVEV (reference sequence). The V gene end was trimmed by 8 bases and the J gene end by 6 bases; junction bases not matched to a gene: 11. Written as DNA, the CDR3 is TGTGCCAGCCGCCTACTAGCGGGGGGGCTAAGTGATACGCAGTATTTT. Amino acids: CASRLLAGGLSDTQYF.